Listed below are T cell receptor beta chains from one sample, sequenced in a study of radiation and T cells in renal cell carcinoma. The data were produced by immunoSEQ multiplex PCR, yet TCRdb's version contains in-frame clones alone and is incomplete. The sample carries some 97,000 clones, 70% to 85% recorded once. Material: blood, obtained from a patient whose treatment included radiotherapy and nephrectomy. The receptors were gathered from a man between 60 and 75 years old with renal cell carcinoma. Both conserved end residues are part of each CDR3. The D gene is left open where the match is weak. Not every row has a clone size; where given, it reads once, few, many or a size class.

v_gene	abundance	j_gene	d_gene	CDR3nt	CDR3aa
TRBV7-9	NA	TRBJ2-3	NA	TGTGCCAGCAGCCAAGGGGGGGGGACAGATACGCAGTATTTT	CASSQGGGTDTQYF
TRBV4-2	NA	TRBJ2-7	NA	TGTGCCAGCAGCCAATCAGGGGAGCGCTACGAGCAGTACTTC	CASSQSGERYEQYF
TRBV5-4	once	TRBJ1-2	NA	TGTGCCAGCAGCTTGGGGGGTGGGGCCAGGGACTTTTCTAACTATGGCTACACCTTC	CASSLGGGARDFSNYGYTF
TRBV4-3	NA	TRBJ2-7	TRBD2	TGCGCCAGCAGCCAGGGCGGGAGTAGCTACGAGCAGTACTTC	CASSQGGSSYEQYF
TRBV7-9	NA	TRBJ2-7	NA	TGTGCCAGCAGCATCTCACAGGGACGAGACCCCTACGAGCAGTACTTC	CASSISQGRDPYEQYF
TRBV6-5	once	TRBJ1-5	NA	TGTGCCAGCAGCTCGGGGTATAGCAATCAGCCCCAGCATTTT	CASSSGYSNQPQHF
TRBV4-1	few	TRBJ2-1	NA	TGCGCCAGCAGCCAACATAACAATGAGCAGTTCTTC	CASSQHNNEQFF
TRBV13	NA	TRBJ1-2	NA	TGTGCCAGCAGCTTGGCTGGTGACTATGGCTACACCTTC	CASSLAGDYGYTF
TRBV10-1	NA	TRBJ1-1	NA	TGCGCCAGCAGGCTTGAACAGCGTCTTATGAACACTGAAGCTTTCTTT	CASRLEQRLMNTEAFF
TRBV28	NA	TRBJ1-2	TRBD1	TGTGCCAGCAGGGGAGGACAGGGTAACTATGGCTACACCTTC	CASRGGQGNYGYTF
TRBV6-1	NA	TRBJ2-5	NA	TGTGCCAGCAGTGATGTCGGCAGGGGCTTTGAGACCCAGTACTTC	CASSDVGRGFETQYF
TRBV14	NA	TRBJ1-1	NA	TGTGCCAGCAGCCAAATTGGCTGGGCGACAGACTTGAACACTGAAGCTTTCTTT	CASSQIGWATDLNTEAFF
TRBV19	NA	TRBJ1-4	NA	TGTGCCAGTAGTAGGTTAGGGCTAGCGGATGAAAAACTGTTTTTT	CASSRLGLADEKLFF
TRBV6-5	NA	TRBJ1-4	NA	TGTGCCAGCAAAAGGAACCTCGAGGGAAAACTGTTTTTT	CASKRNLEGKLFF
TRBV14	few	TRBJ2-1	NA	TGTGCCAGCACAGGGAGTCGCACTACAAATGAGCAGTTCTTC	CASTGSRTTNEQFF
TRBV7-9	few	TRBJ1-4	TRBD1	TGTGCCAGCAGCAACGACAGGGGCGGTGAAAAACTGTTTTTT	CASSNDRGGEKLFF
TRBV7-9	NA	TRBJ2-7	TRBD2	TGTGCCAGCAGCTTAGAAGGGACTAGCGGGAGGTTGGACGAGCAGTACTTC	CASSLEGTSGRLDEQYF
TRBV5-6	NA	TRBJ2-5	NA	TGTGCCAGCAGCCGAGGGAGCGGCCTGGAGACCCAGTACTTC	CASSRGSGLETQYF
TRBV21-1	NA	TRBJ1-2	NA	TGTGCCACCTCGTTAAGTTTTCGGGGCAGGGGAGGAGGCTACACCTTC	CATSLSFRGRGGGYTF
TRBV7-2	NA	TRBJ2-4	NA	TGTGCCAGCAGCCCCCCCTCCGTTGGGAAAAACATTCAGTACTTC	CASSPPSVGKNIQYF
TRBV9	NA	TRBJ1-2	TRBD1	TGTGCCAGCAGCGCAGCGACAGGGGGCGAAGAAGGCTACACCTTC	CASSAATGGEEGYTF
TRBV11-1	few	TRBJ2-5	NA	TGTGCCAGCAGCTTCCAGGGTTACCAAGAGACCCAGTACTTC	CASSFQGYQETQYF
TRBV28	few	TRBJ2-5	TRBD1	TGTGCCAGCAGTTTAGGGATTACAGGGGGGCAAGAGACCCAGTACTTC	CASSLGITGGQETQYF
TRBV19	NA	TRBJ2-5	NA	TGTGCCAGTCCCTCCCACTACGGCAGACCCTACCAAGAGACCCAGTACTTC	CASPSHYGRPYQETQYF
TRBV18	NA	TRBJ2-2	NA	TGTGCCAGCTCACCACTGAAGGGAGATGGGGCCGGGGAGCTGTTTTTT	CASSPLKGDGAGELFF
TRBV7-2	NA	TRBJ2-3	TRBD2	TGTGCCAGCCGTGGGGGACTAGTAGTTACGCAGTATTTT	CASRGGLVVTQYF
TRBV29-1	few	TRBJ1-1	NA	TGCAGCGCTCGAAGGAACACTGAAGCTTTCTTT	CSARRNTEAFF
TRBV10-2	few	TRBJ1-1	TRBD1	TGCGCCAGCGGGGACAGGTCAAGGCCGAACACTGAAGCTTTCTTT	CASGDRSRPNTEAFF
TRBV18	NA	TRBJ2-1	TRBD2	TGTGCCAGCTCACCACCAGGACTAGCGGGAGCCTTATCCTACAATGAGCAGTTCTTC	CASSPPGLAGALSYNEQFF
TRBV21-1	NA	TRBJ2-2	NA	TGTGCCAGCAGCAAAGAGGGGGACTCAAACACCGGGGAGCTGTTTTTT	CASSKEGDSNTGELFF
TRBV5-4	NA	TRBJ1-1	NA	TGTGCCAGCAGCTTGGGACGGGAGGTCGAAGCTTTCTTT	CASSLGREVEAFF
TRBV7-8	NA	TRBJ2-2	TRBD2	TGTGCCAGCAGCTTAGCTGTGTGGGAGGGCACCGGGGAGCTGTTTTTT	CASSLAVWEGTGELFF
TRBV18	NA	TRBJ2-7	NA	TGTGCCAGCTCACCCACCTCCTACGAGCAGTACTTC	CASSPTSYEQYF
TRBV7-9	NA	TRBJ1-4	NA	TGTGCCAGCAGCAATGGGGGACTAGGGAACAAACTGTTTTTT	CASSNGGLGNKLFF
TRBV5-1	NA	TRBJ2-2	NA	TGCGCCAGCAGCTTGAACCCTACGGCAATGACCGGGGAGCTGTTTTTT	CASSLNPTAMTGELFF
TRBV5-4	NA	TRBJ2-7	NA	TGTGCCAGCAGCTCACTAGCCTCCTACGAGCAGTACTTC	CASSSLASYEQYF
TRBV7-2	NA	TRBJ2-7	NA	TGTGCCAGCAGCTTACTCTTTCGGGCCTCCTACGAGCAGTACTTC	CASSLLFRASYEQYF
TRBV11-2	NA	TRBJ2-7	NA	TGTGCCAGCAGCTTAGTCTTACCGCGACCATCCTACGAGCAGTACTTC	CASSLVLPRPSYEQYF
TRBV15	NA	TRBJ2-7	TRBD1	TGTGCCACCAGCAGAGGGACAGGGCAGTACTTC	CATSRGTGQYF
TRBV10-2	NA	TRBJ2-1	NA	TGCGCCAGCAGTGATAGGCAGGGTGGGAAAAATGAGCAGTTCTTC	CASSDRQGGKNEQFF
TRBV28	NA	TRBJ1-1	NA	TGTGCCAGCAGTTTAGGGGGGCCCGTTGGGGGATTGAACACTGAAGCTTTCTTT	CASSLGGPVGGLNTEAFF
TRBV28	NA	TRBJ1-2	TRBD1	TGTGCCAGCAGCTCAACAGGGGAATACTATGGCTACACCTTC	CASSSTGEYYGYTF
TRBV7-6	NA	TRBJ2-5	TRBD2	TGTGCCTGCCTCAGAGCGGGGGGTCAAGAGACCCAGTACTTC	CACLRAGGQETQYF
TRBV7-2	NA	TRBJ2-3	NA	TGTGCCAGCAGCGACAGGAGCACAGATACGCAGTATTTT	CASSDRSTDTQYF
TRBV28	NA	TRBJ2-7	TRBD2	TGTGCCAGCAGTTTATTTCCCGGACTAGCGGACTACGAGCAGTACTTC	CASSLFPGLADYEQYF
TRBV2	NA	TRBJ1-5	NA	TGTGCCAGCAGTCCCATTTCGGGGGGTAGCAATCAGCCCCAGCATTTT	CASSPISGGSNQPQHF
TRBV19	NA	TRBJ2-3	TRBD2	TGTGCCAGTAGTCCGACTTTTCGCGGGGGATCGTCCGAATGGAGCACAGATACGCAGTATTTT	CASSPTFRGGSSEWSTDTQYF
TRBV9	NA	TRBJ1-1	NA	TGTGCCAGCAGCGTAGCTACGGGGGCGCGAGTTGAAGCTTTCTTT	CASSVATGARVEAFF
TRBV25-1	few	TRBJ2-1	NA	TGTGCCAGCAGCCTTTTTTACAATGAGCAGTTCTTC	CASSLFYNEQFF
TRBV5-6	once	TRBJ2-7	TRBD2	TGTGCCAGCAGTCGACTAGCGGGAGCGTTCGAGCAGTACTTC	CASSRLAGAFEQYF
TRBV18	NA	TRBJ2-7	NA	TGTGCCAGCTCACCACGGCAGAACTCCTACGAGCAGTACTTC	CASSPRQNSYEQYF
TRBV29-1	NA	TRBJ2-1	TRBD2	TGCAGCGCTATATGGGAGCGGGACGAGCAGTTCTTC	CSAIWERDEQFF
TRBV27	NA	TRBJ2-7	NA	TGTGCCAGCAGTTCGACAGGAGCCTACGAGCAGTACTTC	CASSSTGAYEQYF